The clone carrying this T cell receptor (beta chain) has only one observation. This sample stems from a study of regulatory T cells in long-lasting Graves disease. Relying on iRepertoire HTBI primers and Arm-PCR of CDR3 regions, the team built TCR beta libraries. In TCRdb, the multiplex PCR reads were re-called with MiXCR into one record per CDR3 protein. The data contain 500,000 or so distinct CDR3 sequences, about 16% of them singletons. Noted time point: newly diagnosed GD, antithyroid drugs for less than 3 months. Preparation of the TCR library used RNA extracted from PBMCs. The V gene end was trimmed by 5 bases and the J gene end by 5 bases; junction bases not matched to a gene: 6. This CDR3 is built from 15 residues. This sample was shared with a second study, whose subject was T cells in Graves' hyperthyroidism and ophthalmopathy.

The chain joins TRBV12-3 or TRBV12-4 to TRBJ2-2, with 9 nucleotides matching TRBD1. The sequencing here drew on peripheral blood mononuclear cells (PBMCs), taken at new diagnosis, from a patient treated with antithyroid drugs. The sequence was collected from a woman aged 35-65 years with Graves disease. The CDR3 DNA reads as TGTGCCAGCAGTCCAACACAGGGGGCAACCGGGGAGCTGTTTTTT. It codes for CASSPTQGATGELFF.